This T cell receptor beta chain was sequenced during a study of CD4 T cells in relation to SARS-CoV-2 and coronaviruses. Method: immunoSEQ multiplex PCR; TCRdb's copy keeps in-frame clones and lacks some. The sample yields 20,000 to 25,000 clones, less than 80% seen once. Unexposed donor CD4+ T cells date from about 2011-2018, before the COVID-19 pandemic. Isolation of CD4+ T cells took place after less than 11 days in culture. V lost 1 base and J lost 3; bases outside the gene matches: 8. The CDR3 runs 17 residues. Germline V gene sequence: CDR1 SNHLY, CDR2 FYNNEI. A single count supports this clone. What it binds is unknown.

This sequence originates from a human donor in good health. This chain connects TRBV2 to TRBJ2-4; 8 bases map to TRBD2. Sequencing was done on a sample of CD4+ T cells from PBMCs, cultured in vitro. CDR3 DNA sequence: TGTGCCAGCAGTGAAGTGGGTAGCGGGGCAATCAAAAACATTCAGTACTTC. Translation: CASSEVGSGAIKNIQYF.